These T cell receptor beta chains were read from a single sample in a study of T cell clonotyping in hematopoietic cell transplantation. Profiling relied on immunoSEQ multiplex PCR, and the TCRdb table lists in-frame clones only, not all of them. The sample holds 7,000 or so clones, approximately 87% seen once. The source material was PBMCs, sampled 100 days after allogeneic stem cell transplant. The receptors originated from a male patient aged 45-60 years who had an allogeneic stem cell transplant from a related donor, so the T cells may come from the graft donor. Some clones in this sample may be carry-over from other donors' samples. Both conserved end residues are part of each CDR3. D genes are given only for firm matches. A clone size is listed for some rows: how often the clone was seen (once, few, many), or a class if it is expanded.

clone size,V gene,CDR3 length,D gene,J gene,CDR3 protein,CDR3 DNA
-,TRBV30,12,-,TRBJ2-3,CAWTGAGDTQYF,TGTGCCTGGACGGGAGCCGGAGATACGCAGTATTTT
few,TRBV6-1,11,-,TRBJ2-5,CASRFQETQYF,TGTGCCAGCAGGTTCCAAGAGACCCAGTACTTC
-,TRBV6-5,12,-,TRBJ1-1,CASSYGHTEAFF,TGTGCCAGCAGTTACGGTCACACTGAAGCTTTCTTT
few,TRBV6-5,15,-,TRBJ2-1,CASRPPGVGAIEQFF,TGTGCCAGCAGGCCGCCAGGCGTTGGGGCCATTGAGCAGTTCTTC
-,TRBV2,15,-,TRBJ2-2,CASEVGGWNTGELFF,TGTGCCAGCGAGGTGGGGGGTTGGAACACCGGGGAGCTGTTTTTT
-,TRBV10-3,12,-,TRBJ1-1,CATTGWDTEAFF,TGTGCCACCACAGGGTGGGACACTGAAGCTTTCTTT
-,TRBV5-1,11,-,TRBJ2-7,CASSSSYEQYF,TGCGCCAGCAGCTCTTCCTACGAGCAGTACTTC
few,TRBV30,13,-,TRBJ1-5,CAWSKQGDQPQHF,TGTGCCTGGAGTAAGCAGGGCGACCAGCCCCAGCATTTT
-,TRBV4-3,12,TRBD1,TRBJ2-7,CASSPQGTGSHF,TGCGCCAGCAGCCCCCAGGGGACAGGCAGCCACTTC
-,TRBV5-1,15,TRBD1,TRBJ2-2,CASTITGGYTGELFF,TGCGCCAGCACTATTACAGGGGGTTACACCGGGGAGCTGTTTTTT
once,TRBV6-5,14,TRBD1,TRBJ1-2,CASSTGTGVRGYTF,TGTGCCAGCAGCACCGGGACAGGGGTACGTGGCTACACCTTC
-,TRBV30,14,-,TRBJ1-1,CARGRDNMNTEAFF,TGTGCCCGAGGACGGGACAACATGAACACTGAAGCTTTCTTT
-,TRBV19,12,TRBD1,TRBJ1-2,CASSDRVGGCTF,TGTGCCAGTTCCGACAGGGTCGGCGGCTGCACCTTC
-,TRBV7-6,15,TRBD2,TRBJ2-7,CASSPRTSGSQLQYF,TGTGCCAGCAGCCCTCGGACTAGCGGGAGCCAGTTGCAGTACTTC
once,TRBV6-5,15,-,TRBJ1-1,CASSLGAFGGTEAFF,TGTGCCAGCAGTTTGGGCGCCTTCGGGGGCACTGAAGCTTTCTTT
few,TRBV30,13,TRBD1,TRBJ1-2,CAWGTGGNYGYTF,TGTGCCTGGGGGACAGGAGGCAACTATGGCTACACCTTC
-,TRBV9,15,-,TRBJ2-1,CASSVDGTQYNEQFF,TGTGCCAGCAGCGTGGATGGGACACAATACAATGAGCAGTTCTTC
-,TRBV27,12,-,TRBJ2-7,CASSPKGVRQYF,TGTGCCAGCAGTCCCAAGGGGGTACGGCAGTACTTC
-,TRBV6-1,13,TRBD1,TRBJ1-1,CASGRGLETEAFF,TGTGCCAGCGGAAGGGGGCTCGAGACTGAAGCTTTCTTT
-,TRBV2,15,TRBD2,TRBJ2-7,CASSGVAGGVAEQYF,TGTGCCAGCAGTGGAGTAGCGGGGGGGGTCGCCGAGCAGTACTTC
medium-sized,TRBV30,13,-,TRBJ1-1,CAWSVGPNTEAFF,TGTGCCTGGAGTGTGGGACCCAACACTGAAGCTTTCTTT
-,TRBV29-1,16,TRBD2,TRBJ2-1,CSVEALGTTIYNEQFF,TGCAGCGTTGAAGCCCTCGGGACTACGATTTACAATGAGCAGTTCTTC
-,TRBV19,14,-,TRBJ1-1,CASSKAQSNTEAFF,TGTGCCAGTAGTAAAGCACAGTCGAACACTGAAGCTTTCTTT
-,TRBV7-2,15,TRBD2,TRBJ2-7,CASSLDETSGDEQYF,TGTGCCAGCAGCTTAGATGAGACTAGCGGCGACGAGCAGTACTTC
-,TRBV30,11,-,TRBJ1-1,CAWSLNTEAFF,TGTGCCTGGAGCCTAAACACTGAAGCTTTCTTT
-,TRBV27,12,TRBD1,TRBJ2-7,CASSRTGVEQYF,TGTGCCAGCAGCCGAACAGGGGTTGAGCAGTACTTC
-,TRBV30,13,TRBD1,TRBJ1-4,CAWNDRVGEKLFF,TGTGCCTGGAACGACAGGGTTGGAGAAAAACTGTTTTTT
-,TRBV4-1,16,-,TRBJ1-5,CASSQDRRGGNQPQHF,TGCGCCAGCAGCCAAGATCGGCGGGGCGGCAATCAGCCCCAGCATTTT
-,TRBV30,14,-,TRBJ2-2,CAWITSYNTGELFF,TGTGCCTGGATAACTAGCTACAACACCGGGGAGCTGTTTTTT
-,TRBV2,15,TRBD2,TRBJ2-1,CASRVAGQSYNEQFF,TGTGCCAGCAGGGTAGCGGGGCAATCCTACAATGAGCAGTTCTTC
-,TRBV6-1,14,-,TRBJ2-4,CASSEGDGANIQYF,TGTGCCAGCAGTGAGGGGGACGGAGCAAACATTCAGTACTTC
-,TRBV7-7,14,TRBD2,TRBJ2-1,CASSTGLANSEQFF,TGTGCTAGCAGCACGGGACTAGCGAATAGTGAGCAGTTCTTC
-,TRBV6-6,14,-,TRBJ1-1,CASRLDGTGPEAFF,TGTGCCAGCAGACTCGACGGTACGGGGCCTGAAGCTTTCTTT
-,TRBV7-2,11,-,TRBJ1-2,CASSLVYGYTF,TGTGCCAGCAGCTTAGTCTATGGCTACACCTTC
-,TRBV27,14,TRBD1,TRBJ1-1,CASSSQGGNTEAFF,TGTGCCAGCAGTTCCCAGGGGGGCAACACTGAAGCTTTCTTT
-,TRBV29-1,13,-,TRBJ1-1,CSAAIRVNTEAFF,TGCAGCGCTGCGATAAGGGTGAACACTGAAGCTTTCTTT
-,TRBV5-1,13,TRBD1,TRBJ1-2,CASSFGRGNGYTF,TGCGCCAGCAGCTTTGGCAGGGGGAATGGCTACACCTTC
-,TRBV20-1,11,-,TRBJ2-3,CSARDTDTQYF,TGCAGTGCTAGAGATACAGATACGCAGTATTTT
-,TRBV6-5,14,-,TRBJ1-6,CASSYRSYNSPLHF,TGTGCCAGCAGTTACAGGTCCTATAATTCACCCCTCCACTTT
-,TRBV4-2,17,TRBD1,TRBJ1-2,CASSQELGGQGRGGYTF,TGTGCCAGCAGCCAAGAGCTGGGGGGACAGGGGCGGGGAGGCTACACCTTC
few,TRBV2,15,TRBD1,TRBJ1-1,CASGDTGALNTEAFF,TGTGCCAGCGGTGACACAGGGGCCCTGAACACTGAAGCTTTCTTT
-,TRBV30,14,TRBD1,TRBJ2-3,CAWVEGRGSDTQYF,TGTGCCTGGGTGGAAGGCAGGGGGTCGGATACGCAGTATTTT
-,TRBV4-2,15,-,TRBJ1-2,CASSLPQSPGDGYTF,TGTGCCAGCAGCCTCCCCCAGAGCCCAGGGGATGGCTACACCTTC
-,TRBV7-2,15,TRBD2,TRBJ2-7,CASSLDGGYSYEQYF,TGTGCCAGCAGCTTAGACGGGGGGTACTCCTACGAGCAGTACTTC
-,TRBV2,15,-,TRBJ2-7,CASTSGRVVPGEQYF,TGTGCCAGCACGTCCGGGAGAGTAGTCCCTGGAGAGCAGTACTTC
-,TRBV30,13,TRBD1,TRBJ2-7,CAWSRQGATEQYF,TGTGCCTGGAGTCGTCAGGGGGCGACCGAGCAGTACTTC
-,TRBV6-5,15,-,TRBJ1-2,CASSGFRTQFYGYTF,TGTGCCAGCTCGGGATTCCGGACGCAGTTCTATGGCTACACCTTC
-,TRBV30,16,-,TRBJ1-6,CAWSVRGARWGSPLHF,TGTGCCTGGAGTGTAAGGGGGGCCAGATGGGGATCACCCCTCCACTTT
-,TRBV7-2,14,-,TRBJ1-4,CASSPGDLSEKLFF,TGCGCCAGCAGCCCAGGCGATTTGAGTGAAAAACTGTTTTTT
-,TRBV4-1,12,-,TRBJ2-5,CASSQDHGAQYF,TGCGCCAGCAGCCAAGATCATGGGGCCCAGTACTTC
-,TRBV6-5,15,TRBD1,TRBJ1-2,CASSNRDRGAYGYTF,TGTGCCAGCAGTAACCGGGACAGGGGGGCCTATGGCTACACCTTC
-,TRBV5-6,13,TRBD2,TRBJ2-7,CASSFGGGREQYF,TGTGCCAGCAGCTTCGGCGGGGGGCGGGAGCAGTACTTC